These T cell receptor beta chains were read from a single sample in a study of T cells in Graves' hyperthyroidism and ophthalmopathy. TCRdb independently ran MiXCR on the multiplex PCR reads; one entry per CDR3 protein. Of 490,000 or so distinct CDR3 sequences listed, about 20% were seen once; the top ten hold approximately 49%. What was sequenced was blood. The receptors come from a woman in her sixties or seventies with Graves' ophthalmopathy. CDR3s include the opening cysteine and the closing phenylalanine or tryptophan. The order of the fields is J gene, V gene, D gene, clone size, CDR3 protein, CDR3 DNA. D genes are given only for firm matches. Part of the rows lack a size; the others show once, few, many or a class for expanded clones.

j_gene: TRBJ2-7
v_gene: TRBV4-1
d_gene: -
abundance: few
CDR3aa: CASSQVLSSISYEQYF
CDR3nt: TGCGCCAGCAGCCAAGTTCTTAGTAGCATCTCCTACGAGCAGTACTTC

j_gene: TRBJ2-4
v_gene: TRBV5-1
d_gene: TRBD1
abundance: few
CDR3aa: CASSPGGQRTNIQYF
CDR3nt: TGCGCCAGCAGCCCTGGGGGACAGAGAACAAACATTCAGTACTTC

j_gene: TRBJ2-1
v_gene: TRBV5-1
d_gene: -
abundance: few
CDR3aa: CASTLGPNSDEQFF
CDR3nt: TGCGCCAGCACCCTGGGACCTAACTCCGATGAGCAGTTCTTC

j_gene: TRBJ2-5
v_gene: TRBV30
d_gene: -
abundance: few
CDR3aa: CAWSVRGHETQYF
CDR3nt: TGTGCCTGGAGTGTACGGGGGCATGAGACCCAGTACTTC

j_gene: TRBJ1-1
v_gene: TRBV27
d_gene: -
abundance: few
CDR3aa: CASHFGGGLLNTEAFF
CDR3nt: TGTGCCAGCCATTTTGGGGGGGGCCTATTGAACACTGAAGCTTTCTTT

j_gene: TRBJ1-5
v_gene: TRBV2
d_gene: -
abundance: many
CDR3aa: CASSAGYQPQHF
CDR3nt: TGTGCCAGCAGTGCTGGGTATCAGCCCCAGCATTTT

j_gene: TRBJ1-2
v_gene: TRBV7-9
d_gene: -
abundance: -
CDR3aa: CASSQPTSNYGYTF
CDR3nt: TGTGCCAGCAGTCAGCCGACCTCTAACTATGGCTACACCTTC

j_gene: TRBJ2-7
v_gene: TRBV19
d_gene: -
abundance: few
CDR3aa: CASSTRMGQGYEQYF
CDR3nt: TGTGCCAGTAGTACACGAATGGGACAAGGGTACGAGCAGTACTTC

j_gene: TRBJ2-1
v_gene: TRBV20-1
d_gene: -
abundance: few
CDR3aa: CSATDYGNEQFF
CDR3nt: TGCAGTGCTACCGACTACGGGAATGAGCAGTTCTTC

j_gene: TRBJ1-6
v_gene: TRBV20-1
d_gene: -
abundance: -
CDR3aa: CSATGHAMNSPLHF
CDR3nt: TGCAGTGCCACGGGACACGCGATGAATTCACCCCTCCACTTT

j_gene: TRBJ1-4
v_gene: TRBV5-1
d_gene: TRBD1
abundance: -
CDR3aa: CASSSGQAATNEKLFF
CDR3nt: TGCGCCAGCAGCTCGGGACAGGCCGCAACTAATGAAAAACTGTTTTTT

j_gene: TRBJ2-5
v_gene: TRBV28
d_gene: -
abundance: -
CDR3aa: CASSSRGPGETQYF
CDR3nt: TGTGCCAGCAGTTCTCGGGGGCCCGGGGAGACCCAGTACTTC

j_gene: TRBJ1-6
v_gene: TRBV2
d_gene: TRBD1
abundance: many
CDR3aa: CASSATGVHNSPLHF
CDR3nt: TGTGCCAGCAGCGCCACAGGGGTCCATAATTCACCCCTCCACTTT

j_gene: TRBJ2-3
v_gene: TRBV12-3/TRBV12-4
d_gene: TRBD2
abundance: many
CDR3aa: CASSLDVGGSTDTQYF
CDR3nt: TGTGCCAGCAGTTTGGACGTCGGGGGGAGCACAGATACGCAGTATTTT

j_gene: TRBJ1-6
v_gene: TRBV20-1
d_gene: -
abundance: -
CDR3aa: CSARQGLESPLHF
CDR3nt: TGCAGTGCTAGACAGGGGCTTGAATCACCCCTCCACTTT

j_gene: TRBJ2-1
v_gene: TRBV20-1
d_gene: -
abundance: -
CDR3aa: CSASRHELAAFPGGEQFF
CDR3nt: TGCAGTGCTAGCCGACACGAACTAGCCGCATTCCCGGGTGGGGAGCAGTTCTTC

j_gene: TRBJ2-5
v_gene: TRBV15
d_gene: TRBD1
abundance: many
CDR3aa: CATSRAEGQAFQETQYF
CDR3nt: TGTGCCACCAGCAGAGCGGAGGGACAGGCCTTCCAAGAGACCCAGTACTTC

j_gene: TRBJ2-7
v_gene: TRBV20-1
d_gene: TRBD2
abundance: -
CDR3aa: CSARNRERGGGYEQYF
CDR3nt: TGCAGTGCTAGGAACAGGGAGCGCGGGGGGGGGTACGAGCAGTACTTC

j_gene: TRBJ2-5
v_gene: TRBV10-2
d_gene: TRBD2
abundance: -
CDR3aa: CASSVTSGSRETQYF
CDR3nt: TGCGCCAGCAGTGTTACTAGCGGGAGTAGGGAGACCCAGTACTTC

j_gene: TRBJ1-3
v_gene: TRBV10-3
d_gene: -
abundance: -
CDR3aa: CAIRPTSGNTIYF
CDR3nt: TGTGCCATCAGGCCGACCTCTGGAAACACCATATATTTT

j_gene: TRBJ2-1
v_gene: TRBV5-5
d_gene: TRBD2
abundance: -
CDR3aa: CASSFSGREINEQFF
CDR3nt: TGTGCCAGCAGCTTCAGCGGGAGGGAGATCAATGAGCAGTTCTTC

j_gene: TRBJ2-7
v_gene: TRBV5-1
d_gene: -
abundance: -
CDR3aa: CASSVWDSRSSYEQYF
CDR3nt: TGCGCCAGCAGCGTTTGGGACTCCCGTTCCTCCTACGAGCAGTACTTC

j_gene: TRBJ2-7
v_gene: TRBV30
d_gene: TRBD1
abundance: -
CDR3aa: CAWSGWGQGVEQYF
CDR3nt: TGTGCCTGGAGTGGTTGGGGACAGGGGGTAGAGCAGTACTTC

j_gene: TRBJ1-5
v_gene: TRBV28
d_gene: TRBD1
abundance: many
CDR3aa: CASSLGQGGIQPQHF
CDR3nt: TGTGCCAGCAGCCTGGGACAGGGAGGGATTCAGCCCCAGCATTTT

j_gene: TRBJ2-7
v_gene: TRBV29-1
d_gene: TRBD2
abundance: few
CDR3aa: CSVVGGSSSYEQYF
CDR3nt: TGCAGCGTTGTTGGCGGGAGTAGCTCCTACGAGCAGTACTTC

j_gene: TRBJ1-6
v_gene: TRBV10-3
d_gene: -
abundance: -
CDR3aa: CAISLGQKNSPLHF
CDR3nt: TGTGCCATCAGCTTAGGACAGAAGAATTCACCCCTCCACTTT

j_gene: TRBJ2-2
v_gene: TRBV6-7
d_gene: -
abundance: few
CDR3aa: CASIKQGECTGELFF
CDR3nt: TGTGCCAGCATCAAACAGGGCGAGTGCACCGGGGAGCTGTTTTTT